This T cell receptor (beta chain) was profiled in a study of technical replicates of blood from four donors. Assay: immunoSEQ multiplex PCR; the TCRdb copy retains only in-frame clones and omits some. The sample carries tens of thousands of clones, almost 97% recorded once. Trimming removed 2 bases at V and 5 bases at J, with 15 bases between. The CDR3 covers 15 residues. The germline gives CDR1 MNHEY, CDR2 SMNVEV (reference sequence). Sequenced material: T cells isolated from PBMCs. The sequence was obtained from a human donor in good health. The chain carries TRBV27 and TRBJ1-1, with a possible D match to TRBD1 (5 bases). The CDR3: CASSLSPGIKTEAFF. The CDR3 DNA is TGTGCCAGCAGTTTAAGCCCAGGGATTAAGACTGAAGCTTTCTTT.